The 19 T cell receptor beta chains given below trace back to one sample, sequenced in a study of beta chain features in type 1 diabetes. The whole isolated RNA underwent reverse transcription, so sequencing captured expressed TCRB transcripts. TCRdb keeps only in-frame clones here, not all; method: immunoSEQ multiplex PCR. The top ten clones hold 0.035% to 0.055% of a sample with almost 350,000 clones, roughly a fifth of them seen once. The specimen was naive CD4+ T cells from blood. These receptors all stem from a young woman in good health.

V usage is TRBV5-1 and J usage is TRBJ2-5; 7 bases align to TRBD1. The CDR3 has 13 residues. Trimming took 3 bases from V and 3 from J; bases not matched to a gene: 2. The germline V gene encodes CDR1 SGHRS and CDR2 YFSETQ. The chain's CDR3 is CASSSGTEETQYF. In DNA form, the CDR3 reads TGCGCCAGCAGCTCCGGGACAGAAGAGACCCAGTACTTC. Filled out from reference TRBV5-1 and TRBJ2-5, the complete variable domain reads KAGVTQTPRYLIKTRGQQVTLSCSPISGHRSVSWYQQTPGQGLQFLFEYFSETQRNKGNFPGRFSGRQFSNSRSEMNVSTLELGDSALYLCASSSGTEETQYFGPGTRLLVL.

This clone was recorded only once. Here the CDR3 DNA reads TGTGCCAGCAGCTTGAACCTCCAGGAGACCCAGTACTTC. Protein: CASSLNLQETQYF. V and J are TRBV7-2 and TRBJ2-5; D call uncertain. Germline values: CDR1 SGHTA, CDR2 FQGNSA. V was clipped by 3 bases and J by 5 bases, with 10 bases between them. The CDR3 is 13 amino acids. Together with reference TRBV7-2 and TRBJ2-5, the CDR3 gives the full variable domain: GAGVSQSPSNKVTEKGKDVELRCDPISGHTALYWYRQSLGQGLEFLIYFQGNSAPDKSGLPSDRFSAERTGGSVSTLTIQRTQQEDSAVYLCASSLNLQETQYFGPGTRLLVL.

The V and J genes are TRBV7-2 and TRBJ2-7; 7 positions match TRBD1. CDR3 length equals 14 residues. V lost 1 base, J lost 9 bases, and 9 bases stayed unmatched. Germline V lookup: CDR1 SGHTA, CDR2 FQGNSA. CDR3 nucleotide sequence: TGTGCCAGCAGCTTAGGACAGGGCCCGGTCCGGCAGTACTTC. Translation: CASSLGQGPVRQYF. Combining the CDR3 with reference TRBV7-2 and TRBJ2-7 gives the whole variable domain GAGVSQSPSNKVTEKGKDVELRCDPISGHTALYWYRQSLGQGLEFLIYFQGNSAPDKSGLPSDRFSAERTGGSVSTLTIQRTQQEDSAVYLCASSLGQGPVRQYFGPGTRLTVT.

This clone was seen only a few times. The V gene is TRBV29-1, the J gene TRBJ1-2, with D possibly matching TRBD1 (5 bases). V was cut by 7 bases and J by 0 bases, with 12 bases left in between. The CDR3 consists of 13 residues. Germline V CDR1 and CDR2: SQVTM, ANQGSEA. CDR3 in amino acids: CSAPDTANYGYTF. CDR3 nucleotide sequence: TGCAGCGCACCGGACACTGCTAACTATGGCTACACCTTC.

This rearrangement joins TRBV7-3 to TRBJ1-1, with a weak D call TRBD1 (5 bases). The CDR3 has 14 residues. V lost 4 bases and J lost 7, with 16 bases in between. Per the germline V gene, CDR1 is SGHTA and CDR2 is FQGTGA. CDR3 amino acids: CASSYWGGRIEAFF. CDR3 coding DNA: TGTGCCAGCAGCTACTGGGGGGGGAGAATTGAAGCTTTCTTT. The full variable domain, with the rest looked up from reference TRBV7-3 and TRBJ1-1, is GAGVSQTPSNKVTEKGKYVELRCDPISGHTALYWYRQSLGQGPEFLIYFQGTGAADDSGLPNDRFFAVRPEGSVSTLKIQRTERGDSAVYLCASSYWGGRIEAFFGQGTRLTVV.

The DNA of the CDR3 is TGTGCCAGCAGTTACTCGCCGGTGTTGGCCCAGTACTTC. It translates to CASSYSPVLAQYF. The J gene is TRBJ2-5, the V gene TRBV6-6; D remains unclear. The CDR3 is 13 residues long. Germline loops: CDR1 MNHNY, CDR2 SVGAGI (reference sequence). V gave up 0 bases and J gave up 9 bases, with 11 bases separating them.

This clone occurred a few times. The chain joins TRBV7-2 to TRBJ1-2, with 7 nucleotides matching TRBD1. The CDR3 length is 14 residues. Germline V gives CDR1 SGHTA, CDR2 FQGNSA. J gave up 2 bases and V 3 bases, and 3 bases lay outside the gene matches. CDR3 coding DNA: TGTGCCAGCAGCTTGTGGACAGGCAACTATGGCTACACCTTC. The encoded protein is CASSLWTGNYGYTF. Together with reference TRBV7-2 and TRBJ1-2, the CDR3 gives the full variable domain: GAGVSQSPSNKVTEKGKDVELRCDPISGHTALYWYRQSLGQGLEFLIYFQGNSAPDKSGLPSDRFSAERTGGSVSTLTIQRTQQEDSAVYLCASSLWTGNYGYTFGSGTRLTVV.

The CDR3 loop reads CASSLGQSNEKLFF. Here the CDR3 DNA reads TGTGCCAGCAGCTTAGGACAGTCTAATGAAAAACTGTTTTTT. This rearrangement joins TRBV7-9 to TRBJ1-4, with D possibly TRBD1 on 5 matching bases. Looked up from germline, CDR1 is SEHNR and CDR2 is FQNEAQ (reference sequence). The CDR3 is 14 amino acids. The germline V and J ends were trimmed by 1 base and 3 bases, with 6 bases remaining between them. Based on the CDR3 plus reference TRBV7-9 and TRBJ1-4, the full variable domain is DTGVSQNPRHKITKRGQNVTFRCDPISEHNRLYWYRQTLGQGPEFLTYFQNEAQLEKSRLLSDRFSAERPKGSFSTLEIQRTEQGDSAMYLCASSLGQSNEKLFFGSGTQLSVL.

This clone has more than one count but fewer than ten. The rearrangement uses TRBV29-1 and TRBJ2-7; 9 nucleotides line up with TRBD1. Per germline, CDR1 SQVTM and CDR2 ANQGSEA. With V trimmed by 5 bases and J by 5 bases, 7 bases remained unmatched. The CDR3 is 13 residues long. As DNA, the CDR3 is TGCAGCGTTACGGGACAGGGCACCAACGAGCAGTACTTC. It translates to CSVTGQGTNEQYF.

This clone was detected only once. This CDR3 is CASSMDRGGQPQHF. As DNA, the CDR3 is TGTGCCAGCAGTATGGACAGGGGCGGCCAGCCCCAGCATTTT. The chain uses TRBV28 and TRBJ1-5, with 9 bases fitting TRBD1. Trimming cost V 5 bases and J 7 bases; bases outside gene matches: 6. Germline V gene sequence: CDR1 MDHEN, CDR2 SYDVKM. CDR3 length: 14 residues.

This clone was seen a few times. The chain couples TRBV9 to TRBJ1-1; D not certain. The length of the CDR3 is 14 residues. The V end lost 0 bases, the J end lost 5 bases, and 11 bases lay between the germline ends. Germline values: CDR1 SGDLS, CDR2 YYNGEE. CDR3 sequence reads: CASSVAGRETEAFF. In DNA form, the CDR3 reads TGTGCCAGCAGCGTAGCTGGGAGGGAGACTGAAGCTTTCTTT. Supplemented by reference TRBV9 and TRBJ1-1, the full variable domain reads DSGVTQTPKHLITATGQRVTLRCSPRSGDLSVYWYQQSLDQGLQFLIQYYNGEERAKGNILERFSAQQFPDLHSELNLSSLELGDSALYFCASSVAGRETEAFFGQGTRLTVV.

This chain connects TRBV7-9 to TRBJ2-5, with 7 bases that match TRBD2. Trimming cost V 6 bases and J 4 bases; bases outside gene matches: 5. Germline lookup yields CDR1 SEHNR and CDR2 FQNEAQ (reference sequence). The length of the CDR3 is 13 residues. As DNA, the CDR3 is TGTGCCAGCAGACCAGGGAGGGGAGAGACCCAGTACTTC. It translates to CASRPGRGETQYF.

The J gene is TRBJ2-7, the V gene TRBV29-1, with TRBD1 matching 9 bases. This CDR3 has 13 residues. V shed 5 bases, J shed 1 base, and the junction held 3 bases outside the gene matches. Germline CDR1 and CDR2: SQVTM and ANQGSEA. The DNA of the CDR3 is TGCAGCGTTCCCGGGACAGGGTCCTACGAGCAGTACTTC. It specifies CSVPGTGSYEQYF.

This clone was recorded a few times. The V and J genes are TRBV29-1 and TRBJ2-5, with D unresolved. The CDR3 is 11 residues long. V dropped 4 bases and J dropped 4 bases, with 7 bases sitting between them. Germline values: CDR1 SQVTM, CDR2 ANQGSEA. CDR3 coding DNA: TGCAGCGTTGGAGAGAGAGAGACCCAGTACTTC. The encoded protein is CSVGERETQYF.

V gene TRBV13 combines with J gene TRBJ1-5; D remains ambiguous. This CDR3 spans 12 amino acids. The ends were cut back, 5 bases at V and 7 bases at J, with 9 bases in the middle. Germline CDR1 is PRHDT and CDR2 is FYEKMQ (reference sequence). The CDR3 is CASSGPGQPQHF. The CDR3 nucleotides are TGTGCCAGCAGCGGACCGGGGCAGCCCCAGCATTTT.

This clone appeared a single time. The V and J genes are TRBV30 and TRBJ2-5, with 8 bases fitting TRBD1. CDR1 and CDR2 (germline): GTSNPN, SVGIG (reference sequence). CDR3 size: 14 residues. V was clipped by 0 bases and J by 5 bases; unmatched bases: 5. The CDR3 sequence is CAWSVGTGWETQYF. The CDR3 DNA sequence: TGTGCCTGGAGTGTTGGGACAGGATGGGAGACCCAGTACTTC.

The rearrangement joins TRBV7-3 to TRBJ2-7, with 10 bases identical to TRBD2. With V trimmed by 3 bases and J by 0 bases, 2 bases remained unmatched. Germline V CDR1 and CDR2: SGHTA, FQGTGA. This CDR3 region has 15 residues. The CDR3 here is CASSFSGGPSYEQYF. The CDR3 nucleotides read TGTGCCAGCAGCTTTAGCGGGGGGCCCTCCTACGAGCAGTACTTC.

V usage is TRBV11-3 and J usage is TRBJ2-1, with D unresolved. This CDR3 is 14 amino acids long. Trimming stripped 0 bases from V and 9 bases from J, with 12 bases between. From germline, CDR1 is SGHNT and CDR2 YENEEA. CDR3 amino acids: CASSLESFGGEQFF. The CDR3 region has the DNA TGTGCCAGCAGCTTAGAATCCTTTGGCGGTGAGCAGTTCTTC.

This clone was seen just once. V usage is TRBV9 and J usage is TRBJ1-4, with a weak D call TRBD1 (5 bases). V was clipped by 4 bases and J by 8 bases, with 15 bases between them. The CDR3 is 14 amino acids. Germline V lookup: CDR1 SGDLS, CDR2 YYNGEE. CDR3 DNA: TGTGCCAGCAGCCCAAGCGGGGGGAACGAAAAACTGTTTTTT. The encoded protein is CASSPSGGNEKLFF.